These 20 T cell receptor beta chains were sequenced from one sample in a study of control samples from healthy donors and cancer patients. The data were produced by immunoSEQ multiplex PCR, yet TCRdb's version contains in-frame clones alone and is incomplete. The data show about 85,000 clones, roughly nine tenths seen once. Sequencing input: blood. The receptor source for this set is an older woman in good health.

The chain has TRBV5-1 and TRBJ1-6; the match to TRBD1 covers 11 bases. Germline V gene lookup returns CDR1 SGHRS and CDR2 YFSETQ. V shed 0 bases, J shed 0 bases, and the junction held 14 bases outside the gene matches. CDR3 size: 22 residues. The CDR3 DNA reads as TGCGCCAGCAGCTTGGCCCCCCGGACAGGGGGCCGGGGGATCTCCTATAATTCACCCCTCCACTTT. It codes for CASSLAPRTGGRGISYNSPLHF.

CDR3 nucleotides: TGCAGCGTTGAAAGGGTAGAGTTCTATGGCTACACCTTC. Protein product: CSVERVEFYGYTF. The V and J genes are TRBV29-1 and TRBJ1-2; no definite D call. The ends were cut back, 2 bases at V and 4 bases at J, with 11 bases in the middle. CDR1 SQVTM and CDR2 ANQGSEA come from the germline V gene. CDR3 length: 13 residues.

The chain carries TRBV7-2 and TRBJ1-1; 7 nucleotides match TRBD1. CDR1 and CDR2 from the germline V gene are SGHTA and FQGNSA. CDR3 size: 14 residues. Germline trimming cut 8 bases from V and 3 bases from J; bases unmatched to any gene: 9. The CDR3 DNA is TGTGCCAGCTGCTCGGGACAGTTTGACACTGAAGCTTTCTTT. It is translated as CASCSGQFDTEAFF.

The chain employs TRBV11-2 and TRBJ2-3; perhaps TRBD2 as D (6 bases). This CDR3 comprises 14 residues. Germline assignment: CDR1 SGHAT and CDR2 FQNNGV. Deletions cut 0 bases from V and 7 bases from J, with 11 bases between. CDR3 DNA sequence: TGTGCCAGCAGCTTAGACTGGAGGGGTTATACGCAGTATTTT. It specifies CASSLDWRGYTQYF. Full variable domain (remainder filled in from reference TRBV11-2 and TRBJ2-3): EAGVAQSPRYKIIEKRQSVAFWCNPISGHATLYWYQQILGQGPKLLIQFQNNGVVDDSQLPKDRFSAERLKGVDSTLKIQPAKLEDSAVYLCASSLDWRGYTQYFGPGTRLTVL.

The chain combines TRBV28 with TRBJ1-1; D possibly corresponds to TRBD1 (6 bases). The germline gives CDR1 MDHEN, CDR2 SYDVKM. The length of the CDR3 is 14 residues. The V end lost 4 bases, the J end lost 1 base, and 10 bases lay between the germline ends. This CDR3 is CASSSGTTNTEAFF. DNA of the CDR3: TGTGCCAGCAGTTCCGGGACAACGAACACTGAAGCTTTCTTT.

The J gene is TRBJ2-5, the V gene TRBV27; the D is unclear. CDR3 length: 13 amino acids. Germline-derived CDR1 and CDR2 are MNHEY and SMNVEV (reference sequence). V lost 5 bases to trimming and J lost 3 bases, with 10 bases between them. For the CDR3, the DNA is TGTGCCAGCAGTCCTAACAGTAAAGAGACCCAGTACTTC. Translated, it gives CASSPNSKETQYF.

The chain is built from TRBV5-1 and TRBJ2-1, with TRBD1 identical over 8 bases. CDR1 and CDR2 (germline): SGHRS, YFSETQ. With V trimmed by 0 bases and J by 4 bases, 9 bases remained unmatched. This CDR3 has 17 amino acids. CDR3 nucleotide sequence: TGCGCCAGCAGCTTGGTCCCTACAGGGGGGTCTTACAATGAGCAGTTCTTC. Translation: CASSLVPTGGSYNEQFF. Full variable domain (outside the CDR3, taken from reference TRBV5-1 and TRBJ2-1): KAGVTQTPRYLIKTRGQQVTLSCSPISGHRSVSWYQQTPGQGLQFLFEYFSETQRNKGNFPGRFSGRQFSNSRSEMNVSTLELGDSALYLCASSLVPTGGSYNEQFFGPGTRLTVL.

The chain employs TRBV9 and TRBJ2-7; D not certain. The CDR3 runs to 13 residues. Germline V CDR1 and CDR2: SGDLS, YYNGEE. V dropped 4 bases and J dropped 4 bases, with 12 bases sitting between them. The CDR3 protein is CASSPNSRYEQYF. CDR3 nucleotide sequence: TGTGCCAGCAGCCCCAACAGCCGGTACGAGCAGTACTTC. Using reference TRBV9 and TRBJ2-7 for the parts outside the CDR3, the full variable domain is DSGVTQTPKHLITATGQRVTLRCSPRSGDLSVYWYQQSLDQGLQFLIQYYNGEERAKGNILERFSAQQFPDLHSELNLSSLELGDSALYFCASSPNSRYEQYFGPGTRLTVT.

This clone was detected only once. This rearrangement joins TRBV4-1 to TRBJ1-1; 12 bases align to TRBD1. Germline loops: CDR1 MGHRA, CDR2 YSYEKL. This CDR3 is 16 amino acids long. The trim removed 4 bases at V and 5 bases at J, leaving 8 bases unmatched. CDR3 nucleotides: TGCGCCAGCAGCCCACGGGACAGGGGGCATCGGACTGAAGCTTTCTTT. This codes for CASSPRDRGHRTEAFF.

The V and J genes are TRBV4-3 and TRBJ2-1; TRBD2 matches 7 bases. This CDR3 contains 16 residues. After removal of 0 bases from V and 9 bases from J, the junction contained 11 bases not matched to a gene. Germline V gene data show CDR1 as LGHNA and CDR2 as YSLEER. The CDR3 protein is CASSQDRWREMREQFF. DNA for the CDR3: TGCGCCAGCAGCCAAGATCGGTGGCGGGAGATGCGTGAGCAGTTCTTC.

The V and J genes are TRBV9 and TRBJ1-1; D is uncertain. Trimming left V 0 bases short and J 1 base short, with 10 bases between. The CDR3 length is 15 residues. Germline V lookup: CDR1 SGDLS, CDR2 YYNGEE. Here the CDR3 DNA reads TGTGCCAGCAGCGTAGGAACACAACCGAACACTGAAGCTTTCTTT. Encoded protein: CASSVGTQPNTEAFF.

The chain employs TRBV7-9 and TRBJ2-7; 9 bases align to TRBD2. Germline-derived CDR1 and CDR2 are SEHNR and FQNEAQ (reference sequence). Trimming removed 1 base from V and 1 base from J; junction bases left unmatched: 2. This CDR3 spans 15 amino acids. As DNA, the CDR3 is TGTGCCAGCAGCTTAGTTAGCGGGAGATCCTACGAGCAGTACTTC. It encodes CASSLVSGRSYEQYF.

This chain joins TRBV5-8 and TRBJ1-5, with 7 bases fitting TRBD1. This CDR3 has 13 residues. In germline, CDR1 is SGHTS, CDR2 YDEGEE. The J segment lost 4 bases and the V segment lost 5 bases, leaving 3 bases of the junction unmatched. The CDR3 sequence is CASSAQGNQPQHF. CDR3 DNA sequence: TGTGCCAGCAGTGCACAGGGGAATCAGCCCCAGCATTTT.

On this clone: A read error is likely, as this CDR3 ends without the conserved phenylalanine or tryptophan. V usage is TRBV15 and J usage is TRBJ2-7, with D possibly matching TRBD2 (6 bases). CDR1 LNHNV and CDR2 YYDKDF come from the germline V gene (reference sequence). The V end was cut by 6 bases, the J end by 7 bases, with 16 bases between. There are 13 residues in the CDR3. The CDR3 DNA reads TGTGCCACCAGGGGCCCAACACGGGGGGAGCAGTACCTC. Its protein product is CATRGPTRGEQYL.

CDR3 in amino acids: CASSEQGQSTDTQYF. The CDR3 nucleotides read TGCGCCAGCAGCGAACAGGGGCAAAGCACAGATACGCAGTATTTT. V is TRBV5-1 and J is TRBJ2-3; 7 bases agree with TRBD1. This CDR3 has 15 amino acids. Germline V gene sequence: CDR1 SGHRS, CDR2 YFSETQ. V trimming: 4 bases; J trimming: 0 bases; junction bases outside the gene matches: 5.

This chain connects TRBV7-3 to TRBJ2-7; TRBD2 matches at 8 bases. Germline CDR1 SGHTA, CDR2 FQGTGA. The V and J ends lost 5 bases and 6 bases, in that order; junction bases with no gene match: 9. The length of the CDR3 is 14 residues. The CDR3 sequence is CASSRGGLLGEQYF. The CDR3 DNA reads TGTGCCAGCAGCCGGGGGGGCCTGCTGGGCGAGCAGTACTTC.

With regard to this clone: The junction and the germline gene differ at one end; a read error may be behind it. This chain uses TRBV15 with TRBJ2-1; D may be TRBD1 or TRBD2 (5 bases each). CDR3 length: 19 amino acids. Germline values: CDR1 LNHNV, CDR2 YYDKDF (reference sequence). The CDR3 DNA sequence: TGTGCCACCAGCAGAGATCTGGGACGGACGGGCCCCTCCAACAATGAGCAGTTCTTC. This sequence encodes CATSRDLGRTGPSNNEQFF.

The V and J genes are TRBV27 and TRBJ1-2; D gene unclear. With 2 bases removed from V and 4 bases from J, the gap between germline ends came to 11 bases. Germline V gene lookup returns CDR1 MNHEY and CDR2 SMNVEV (reference sequence). This CDR3 is 14 amino acids long. The CDR3: CASSLRWGPYGYTF. The CDR3 nucleotides are TGTGCCAGCAGTTTACGTTGGGGTCCCTATGGCTACACCTTC.

CDR3 region: CSASEGGPAYEQYF. For the CDR3, the DNA is TGCAGTGCTAGTGAGGGAGGGCCGGCCTACGAGCAGTACTTC. This chain connects TRBV20-1 to TRBJ2-7, with 7 bases lining up with TRBD2. Per germline, CDR1 DFQATT and CDR2 SNEGSKA (reference sequence). The CDR3 totals 14 residues. Germline trimming cut 3 bases from V and 2 bases from J; bases unmatched to any gene: 7.

The rearrangement links TRBV18 to TRBJ1-4; 7 bases agree with TRBD1. The germline CDR1 and CDR2 sequences are KGHSH and LQKENI. This CDR3 has 17 residues. Unmatched junction bases numbered 14, after V lost 5 bases and J lost 5 bases. CDR3 in DNA: TGTGCCAGCTCAGCCCCAACGTTGAGGGGGCCGAATGAAAAACTGTTTTTT. Encoded protein: CASSAPTLRGPNEKLFF.